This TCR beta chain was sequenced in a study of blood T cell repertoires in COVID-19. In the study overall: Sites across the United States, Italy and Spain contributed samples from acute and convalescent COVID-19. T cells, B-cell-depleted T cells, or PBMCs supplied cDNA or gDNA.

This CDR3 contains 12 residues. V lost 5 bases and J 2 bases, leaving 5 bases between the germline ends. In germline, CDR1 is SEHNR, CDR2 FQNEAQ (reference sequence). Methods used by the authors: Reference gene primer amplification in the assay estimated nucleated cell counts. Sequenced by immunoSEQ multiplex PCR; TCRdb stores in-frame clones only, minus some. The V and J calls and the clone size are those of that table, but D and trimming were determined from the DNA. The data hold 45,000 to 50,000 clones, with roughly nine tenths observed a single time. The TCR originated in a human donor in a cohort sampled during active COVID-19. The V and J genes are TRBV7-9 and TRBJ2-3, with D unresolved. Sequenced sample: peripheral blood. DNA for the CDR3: TGTGCCAGCAGCCTACTCACAGATACGCAGTATTTT. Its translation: CASSLLTDTQYF.